This entry concerns a single T cell receptor (beta chain). What it binds is not known. This sample stems from a study of graft-versus-host responses after intestinal transplantation. Looking at the study overall: Each transplant was multivisceral, liver-intestinal, or isolated intestinal. Anti-thymocyte globulin induction was given to all recipients, followed by tacrolimus and steroids for roughly 3 years. Study observations and caveats: Early after transplant, HvG clones declined as circulating GvH clones peaked.

Sequenced by immunoSEQ multiplex PCR; TCRdb stores in-frame clones only, minus some. This sample has about 40,000 clones, with under 95% found just once. V was clipped by 3 bases and J by 5 bases, with 8 bases between them. Germline V gives CDR1 SGDLS, CDR2 YYNGEE. The CDR3 contains 12 residues. The specimen comprised PBMCs, sampled around 320 days after intestinal transplant. The origin of this receptor is a human patient who received an intestinal transplant, so some T cells may come from the graft donor. The J gene is TRBJ2-5, the V gene TRBV9; unclear D gene. The chain's CDR3 is CASSAEGETQYF. The CDR3, as DNA: TGTGCCAGCAGCGCAGAAGGGGAGACCCAGTACTTC.